This record covers a single T cell receptor beta chain. Its binding antigen is unknown. No per-base quality is available; no much larger clone lies one base away. These data come from a study of memory CD4+ T cells and cytomegalovirus serostatus (dated by TCRdb to the late 2010s). General notes on the study: The cohort included approximately 35 healthy adults from Belgium, of whom 9 were CMV seropositive and roughly 24 were CMV seronegative. The study sequenced CD4+ memory TCRbeta repertoires of a Belgian cohort with known cytomegalovirus serostatus to replicate a published TCR-based CMV serostatus classifier.

The Quick-DNA Microprep Kit was used to extract genomic DNA from the sorted cells. Amplification of TCRbeta DNA was done with the immunoSEQ hsTCRbeta kit, following the protocol from the manufacturer. An Illumina MiSeq instrument was used to sequence the TCRbeta libraries. As for the original processing: After out-of-frame sequences were removed, 2,204,828 distinct TCRbeta sequences remained, averaging around 70,000 per individual. Each individual was scored according to the count of more than 150 previously reported CMV-associated TCRbeta sequences and the total productive distinct TCRbeta count. A beta-binomial model was reimplemented in Python, and scikit-learn random forests with default parameters were trained on data from the US cohort. Classifier performance on the Belgian cohort was summarized as median AUC with percentile confidence intervals over 10,000 bootstrap iterations. This is the immuneACCESS table as TCRdb keeps it, with only in-frame sequences that have V and J called. A part of the clones is gone; compared with another copy, unresolved V genes explain less than half, and the rest is unexplained. Clone size and V and J calls were adopted from that table, with D and trimming inferred from the DNA. The sample data list fewer than 40,000 clones, and about 73% of these were observed just once. 0.6% to 0.9% of the sample rests with the top ten.

Study-level results and caveats: For CMV serostatus prediction, a median bootstrapped AUC of about 0.94 was reached with the original framework, and a median bootstrapped AUC of around 0.9 was reached with a US-trained random forest. Unlike the original study, which covered naive and memory CD4+ and CD8+ populations, the Belgian study sequenced only CD4+CD45RO+ memory cells. Of under 200 previously reported CMV-associated TCRbeta sequences, 55 to 75 appeared in the CD4+ memory repertoires, each in one to five individuals. On the Belgian cohort, the classifier built on the original framework reached a median bootstrapped AUC of nearly 0.96, with a 95% CI of 0.76-1.00. The results were interpreted as suggesting that the CMV-associated TCR signature is largely present in the CD4+ memory repertoire.

A FACSAria II was used to sort memory CD4+ T cells, defined as single viable CD3+CD4+CD8-CD45RO+ cells. CMV serostatus was assessed using a Roche Elecsys assay, by which serum IgG against CMV pp150, pp28, p38 and p52 was detected. After the samples were thawed, total CD4+ T cells were enriched through positive selection using CD4 magnetic microbeads. The samples came from a separate study whose specific focus was interrogating the CD4+ T cell memory repertoire. Peripheral blood mononuclear cells were isolated and cryopreserved according to standard operating procedures, and serum was stored at -80 degrees C. CD3-PerCP (BW264/56), CD4-APC (RPA-T4), CD45RO-PE (UCHT1) and CD8-Pacific Orange (3B5) antibodies were used for staining, and non-viable cells were excluded with Sytox blue. The source material was memory CD4+ T cells from blood. This clonotype was obtained from an adult in good health and CMV-seronegative.

This receptor carries the CDR3 CASSPPSLVYGYTF. The sequence in DNA is TGTGCCAGCTCACCACCCAGCCTTGTCTATGGCTACACCTTC. The sequence joins TRBV18 to TRBJ1-2; the D gene assignment is ambiguous. Trimming at the junction amounts to 0 bases on V and 4 bases on J, and the germline ends lie 9 bases apart. Reading from cysteine to phenylalanine, the CDR3 counts 14 amino acids. Only the CDR3 portion is preserved as DNA: 42 bases, with reading frame beginning at the first base. Looking up the germline V gene yields CDR1 KGHSH and CDR2 LQKENI.